The subject of this entry is one T cell receptor beta chain. Produced via immunoSEQ multiplex PCR; TCRdb's table is partial and in-frame only. The sample consists of 150,000 to 200,000 clones, roughly 77% of them appearing once. This entry comes from a study of blood T cell repertoires in COVID-19. Turning to the study itself: Collection of acute and convalescent COVID-19 samples took place in the United States, Italy and Spain.

The CDR3 contains 14 residues. The germline CDR1 and CDR2 sequences are LGHDT and YNNKEL (reference sequence). The V gene lost 3 bases and the J gene lost 4 bases, with 9 bases spanning the gap. This clonotype originated in a human donor in a cohort sampled during active COVID-19. The chain has TRBV3-1 (or the pseudogene TRBV3-2) and TRBJ2-2; D gene unclear. Sequences were obtained from peripheral blood. The DNA of the CDR3 is TGTGCCAGCAGCCAGTGGAGAGGCACCGGGGAGCTGTTTTTT. Protein sequence: CASSQWRGTGELFF.